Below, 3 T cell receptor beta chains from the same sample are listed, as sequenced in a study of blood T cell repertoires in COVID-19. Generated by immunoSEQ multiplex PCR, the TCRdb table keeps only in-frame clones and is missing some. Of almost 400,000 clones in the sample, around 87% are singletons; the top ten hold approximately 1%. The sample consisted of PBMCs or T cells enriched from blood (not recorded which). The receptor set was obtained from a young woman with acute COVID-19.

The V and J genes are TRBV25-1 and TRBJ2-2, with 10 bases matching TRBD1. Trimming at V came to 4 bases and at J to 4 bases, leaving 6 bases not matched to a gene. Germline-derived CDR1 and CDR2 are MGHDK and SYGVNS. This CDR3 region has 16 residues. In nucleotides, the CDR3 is TGTGCCAGCAGTGGGATAGGGACAGGGGTCACCGGGGAGCTGTTTTTT. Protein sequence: CASSGIGTGVTGELFF.

CDR3: CASSYSGTGSSYEQYF. The DNA of the CDR3 is TGTGCCAGCAGTTACTCGGGGACAGGGAGCTCCTACGAGCAGTACTTC. The chain is built from TRBV6-2 or TRBV6-3 and TRBJ2-7; 9 bases agree with TRBD1. CDR1 is MNHEY and CDR2 is SVGEGT in the germline V gene. Losses at the gene ends were 0 bases for V and 0 bases for J; bases not matched to a gene: 3. This CDR3 is built from 16 residues.

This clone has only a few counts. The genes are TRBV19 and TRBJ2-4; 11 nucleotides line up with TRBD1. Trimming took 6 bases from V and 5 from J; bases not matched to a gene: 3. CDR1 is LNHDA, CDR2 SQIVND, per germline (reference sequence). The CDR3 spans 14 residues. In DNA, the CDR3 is TGTGCCAGTAGAAGGGACAGGGGGGAAAACATTCAGTACTTC. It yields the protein CASRRDRGENIQYF. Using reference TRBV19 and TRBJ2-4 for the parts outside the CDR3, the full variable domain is DGGITQSPKYLFRKEGQNVTLSCEQNLNHDAMYWYRQDPGQGLRLIYYSQIVNDFQKGDIAEGYSVSREKKESFPLTVTSAQKNPTAFYLCASRRDRGENIQYFGAGTRLSVL.